Below are 13 T cell receptor beta chains sequenced from a single sample in a study of blood T cell repertoires in COVID-19. The protocol was immunoSEQ multiplex PCR, while the TCRdb copy is restricted to in-frame clones and leaves out a portion. The table has about 100,000 clones, roughly 84% seen once. Sequenced sample: peripheral blood. All receptors derive from a man aged 25 to 40 in a cohort sampled during active COVID-19.

The rearrangement uses TRBV19 and TRBJ2-3, with 9 bases aligning to TRBD1. The CDR3 spans 13 residues. Germline V gene sequence: CDR1 LNHDA, CDR2 SQIVND (reference sequence). The V segment lost 4 bases and the J segment 6 bases; nucleotides outside the gene matches: 2. Here the CDR3 DNA reads TGTGCCAGTAGTAGGGACAGGGAGGATACGCAGTATTTT. Its protein is CASSRDREDTQYF.

The genes are TRBV10-3 and TRBJ1-1; possibly TRBD1 for D (6 bases). With 11 bases removed from V and 4 bases from J, the gap between germline ends came to 17 bases. This CDR3 spans 13 amino acids. Germline V gene lookup returns CDR1 ENHRY and CDR2 SYGVKD. The CDR3 nucleotides are TGTGCCTCCAAGGGGGAGGGGAGCACTGAAGCTTTCTTT. Protein: CASKGEGSTEAFF.

The genes are TRBV5-5 and TRBJ1-3; tentatively, D is TRBD1 (5 bases). CDR3 size: 13 residues. Germline lookup yields CDR1 SGHKS and CDR2 YYEKEE (reference sequence). The V end was cut by 2 bases, the J end by 7 bases, with 10 bases between. In nucleotides, the CDR3 is TGTGCCAGCAGCTTCGAGTCAGGGAACACCATATATTTT. Protein product: CASSFESGNTIYF.

V and J are TRBV2 and TRBJ1-2, with 7 bases aligning to TRBD1. CDR3 length: 13 residues. Per the germline V gene, CDR1 is SNHLY and CDR2 is FYNNEI. Trimming at V came to 8 bases and at J to 2 bases, leaving 5 bases not matched to a gene. The CDR3 nucleotides are TGTGCCAGCGAGACAGGGAAGAACTATGGCTACACCTTC. Translation gives CASETGKNYGYTF.

The chain uses TRBV19 and TRBJ1-2, with 8 bases fitting TRBD1. The CDR3 totals 14 residues. The V and J ends lost 6 bases and 3 bases, in that order; junction bases with no gene match: 6. Germline V gives CDR1 LNHDA, CDR2 SQIVND (reference sequence). CDR3 residues: CASSLRTGHYGYTF. In DNA form, the CDR3 reads TGTGCCAGTAGCCTCCGGACAGGGCACTATGGCTACACCTTC.

The chain links TRBV5-1 to TRBJ2-3; D is unclear. There are 13 residues in the CDR3. Trimming pared 0 bases from V and 6 bases from J, leaving 8 bases between. CDR1 and CDR2 from the germline V gene are SGHRS and YFSETQ. In DNA form, the CDR3 reads TGCGCCAGCAGCTTGGTTCCCTTCGATACGCAGTATTTT. This encodes CASSLVPFDTQYF.

This chain uses TRBV7-2 with TRBJ1-1; weak D call: TRBD1 (6 bases). The CDR3 has 13 residues. Germline CDR1 SGHTA, CDR2 FQGNSA. V was clipped by 6 bases and J by 1 base, with 9 bases between them. CDR3 DNA sequence: TGTGCCAGCAGAAGGACAGCGAACACTGAAGCTTTCTTT. Amino acid sequence: CASRRTANTEAFF.

This clone occurred once. CDR3 DNA: TGTGCCAGCAGCGCCAGACTTAATGAAAAACTGTTTTTT. Protein: CASSARLNEKLFF. The chain recombines TRBV9 with TRBJ1-4; no reliable D call. Per the germline V gene, CDR1 is SGDLS and CDR2 is YYNGEE. Trimming pared 3 bases from V and 4 bases from J, leaving 7 bases between. This CDR3 has 13 residues.

V usage is TRBV7-7 and J usage is TRBJ2-5; D gene unclear. This CDR3 is built from 12 residues. Trimming removed 4 bases from V and 0 bases from J, with 3 bases in between. Looked up from germline, CDR1 is SSHAT and CDR2 is FNYEAQ (reference sequence). CDR3: CASSSDQETQYF. Here the CDR3 DNA reads TGTGCCAGCAGCTCCGACCAAGAGACCCAGTACTTC.

V usage is TRBV4-3 and J usage is TRBJ2-7, with TRBD2 matching over 7 bases. Germline loops: CDR1 LGHNA, CDR2 YSLEER. This CDR3 comprises 15 residues. V trimming: 2 bases; J trimming: 4 bases; junction bases outside the gene matches: 8. CDR3 in amino acids: CASSQRGDQKYEQYF. The CDR3 region has the DNA TGCGCCAGCAGCCAACGGGGGGATCAAAAATACGAGCAGTACTTC.

CDR3 residues: CASSLGGGIYEQYF. CDR3 nucleotides: TGTGCCAGCAGTTTAGGGGGGGGAATTTACGAGCAGTACTTC. The chain carries TRBV28 and TRBJ2-7; 7 bases are shared with TRBD2. The CDR3 consists of 14 residues. Per the germline V gene, CDR1 is MDHEN and CDR2 is SYDVKM. The J segment lost 4 bases and the V segment lost 2 bases, leaving 5 bases of the junction unmatched.

The chain has TRBV4-1 and TRBJ2-4; 16 positions agree with TRBD2. The V segment lost 4 bases and the J segment 6 bases; nucleotides outside the gene matches: 9. Germline V lookup: CDR1 MGHRA, CDR2 YSYEKL. This CDR3 has 18 amino acids. The CDR3 is CASSPGLAGGQRLNIQYF. The CDR3, as DNA: TGCGCCAGCAGCCCGGGACTAGCGGGGGGGCAGAGGTTAAACATTCAGTACTTC.

The J gene is TRBJ1-2, the V gene TRBV6-6; 11 bases map to TRBD1. The CDR3 is 14 amino acids. Germline V CDR1 and CDR2: MNHNY, SVGAGI (reference sequence). Losses at the gene ends were 7 bases for V and 5 bases for J; bases not matched to a gene: 6. This CDR3 is CASTYGTGGYGYTF. CDR3 sequence (DNA): TGTGCCAGCACCTACGGGACAGGGGGGTATGGCTACACCTTC.